Below are 29 T cell receptor beta chains sequenced from a single sample in a study of blood T cell repertoires in COVID-19 (dated by TCRdb to 2018 to 2021). Library construction relied on the immunoSEQ multiplex PCR assay. This is the immuneACCESS table as TCRdb keeps it, with only in-frame sequences that have V and J called. A part of the clones is gone; compared with another copy, unresolved V genes explain less than half, and the rest is unexplained. The sample contains roughly 16,000 clones, more than 75% of them found a single time. The ten most abundant clones make up about 16% of the sample. Sequenced material: peripheral blood. The receptor set was obtained from a human donor with active COVID-19. The donor label of this sample is uncertain.

V gene TRBV7-2 combines with J gene TRBJ2-7, with D unresolved. Germline-derived CDR1 and CDR2 are SGHTA and FQGNSA. The CDR3 sequence is 15 residues long. V was pared by 0 bases and J by 2 bases, with 11 bases between. This CDR3 is CASSLAFSTAYEQYF. CDR3 bases: TGTGCCAGCAGCTTAGCATTTTCTACTGCCTACGAGCAGTACTTC.

In this sample, this clone turned up once. The chain recombines TRBV6-5 with TRBJ1-1, with 11 bases aligning to TRBD1. CDR1 is MNHEY and CDR2 is SVGAGI in the germline V gene. CDR3 size: 14 residues. The V and J ends lost 5 bases and 13 bases, in that order; junction bases with no gene match: 12. The DNA for the CDR3 is TGTGCCAGCAGTCCCCGGACAGGGGGCAAGCTTGGTTTCTTT. It specifies CASSPRTGGKLGFF.

This rearrangement joins TRBV10-3 to TRBJ2-7; 9 bases match TRBD2. With 3 bases clipped from V and 3 bases from J, the junction kept 6 bases outside the gene matches. The V gene's germline CDR1 is ENHRY and CDR2 SYGVKD. This CDR3 has 15 residues. The CDR3 loop reads CAISDKRGANYEQYF. In DNA form, the CDR3 reads TGTGCCATCAGTGATAAGCGGGGGGCGAACTACGAGCAGTACTTC.

The chain has TRBV7-8 and TRBJ1-5, with 9 bases matching TRBD1. This CDR3 is built from 16 residues. CDR1 and CDR2 (germline): SGHVS, FQNEAQ. The ends lost 4 bases at V and 4 bases at J; junction bases unmatched: 8. For the CDR3, the DNA is TGTGCCAGCAGCTCTCCGGGACAGGGTCTAAATCAGCCCCAGCATTTT. Translating gives CASSSPGQGLNQPQHF.

V is TRBV7-9 and J is TRBJ2-1; 10 bases map to TRBD1. This CDR3 spans 17 amino acids. V lost 2 bases and J lost 6; bases outside the gene matches: 10. CDR1 and CDR2 from the germline V gene are SEHNR and FQNEAQ (reference sequence). The CDR3 here is CASSLPIGTGDPNEQFF. The CDR3 coding sequence is TGTGCCAGCAGCTTACCGATAGGGACAGGGGATCCCAATGAGCAGTTCTTC.

V usage is TRBV27 and J usage is TRBJ1-3; possible D gene TRBD1, 5 bases. CDR3 size: 15 residues. Trimming took 4 bases from V and 1 from J, leaving 11 bases between them. Germline loops: CDR1 MNHEY, CDR2 SMNVEV (reference sequence). The CDR3 bases are TGTGCCAGCAGTTCCCGCGGGGGATCTGGAAACACCATATATTTT. Encoded protein: CASSSRGGSGNTIYF.

The chain carries TRBV28 and TRBJ2-7, with D perhaps matching TRBD1 (6 bases). V lost 5 bases and J lost 2, with 13 bases in between. Germline V gene sequence: CDR1 MDHEN, CDR2 SYDVKM. The CDR3 has 14 residues. CDR3 protein: CASSVNRAPYEQYF. The CDR3 DNA is TGTGCCAGCAGTGTAAACAGGGCCCCCTACGAGCAGTACTTC.

This chain links TRBV7-6 with TRBJ2-7; 12 bases map to TRBD2. V lost 4 bases, J lost 4 bases, and 8 bases stayed unmatched. Germline V gene data show CDR1 as SGHVS and CDR2 as FNYEAQ. The CDR3 is 16 amino acids. The CDR3: CASSSLLAGGQYEQYF. DNA for the CDR3: TGTGCCAGCAGCTCGTTACTAGCGGGGGGCCAATACGAGCAGTACTTC.

The rearrangement joins TRBV7-9 to TRBJ1-5; D is ambiguous. Germline lookup yields CDR1 SEHNR and CDR2 FQNEAQ (reference sequence). The CDR3 runs to 13 residues. The ends were cut back, 1 base at V and 6 bases at J, with 7 bases in the middle. The CDR3 reads CASSLVEGQPQHF. CDR3 coding DNA: TGTGCCAGCAGCTTAGTTGAGGGTCAGCCCCAGCATTTT.

This rearrangement joins TRBV9 to TRBJ1-2; 8 nucleotides agree with TRBD1. In germline, CDR1 is SGDLS, CDR2 YYNGEE. CDR3 length equals 13 residues. V was pared by 0 bases and J by 6 bases, with 1 base of the junction left unmatched. The CDR3 reads CASSVVDRDGYTF. Here the CDR3 DNA reads TGTGCCAGCAGCGTAGTGGACAGGGATGGCTACACCTTC.

This clone was observed a single time. This chain connects TRBV9 to TRBJ2-3; 7 bases align to TRBD1. The ends lost 3 bases at V and 1 base at J; junction bases unmatched: 5. Germline CDR1 reads SGDLS; CDR2 reads YYNGEE. The CDR3 length is 15 residues. CDR3 sequence: CASSATGQRTDTQYF. DNA for the CDR3: TGTGCCAGCAGCGCAACGGGACAGCGCACAGATACGCAGTATTTT. Full variable domain (missing parts from reference TRBV9 and TRBJ2-3): DSGVTQTPKHLITATGQRVTLRCSPRSGDLSVYWYQQSLDQGLQFLIQYYNGEERAKGNILERFSAQQFPDLHSELNLSSLELGDSALYFCASSATGQRTDTQYFGPGTRLTVL.

The chain's CDR3 is CASSGGGAPYEQYF. CDR3 DNA: TGTGCCAGCAGCGGAGGTGGGGCCCCCTACGAGCAGTACTTC. The chain has TRBV9 and TRBJ2-7; TRBD1 is a possible D gene (5 bases). Trimming left V 3 bases short and J 2 bases short, with 12 bases between. The CDR3 is 14 residues long. Per germline, CDR1 SGDLS and CDR2 YYNGEE.

The chain links TRBV6-6 to TRBJ1-2; the D is unclear. Germline V gene lookup returns CDR1 MNHNY and CDR2 SVGAGI (reference sequence). This CDR3 region has 15 residues. The V and J ends lost 2 bases and 4 bases respectively, with 14 bases between them. CDR3 DNA sequence: TGTGCCAGCAGTTACAGGTCAGGAGGGCCCTATGGCTACACCTTC. Its protein is CASSYRSGGPYGYTF.

There are a few counts of this clone. The J gene is TRBJ2-2, the V gene TRBV19; 7 bases map to TRBD1. This CDR3 has 15 amino acids. Trimming cost V 5 bases and J 7 bases; bases outside gene matches: 10. Germline-derived CDR1 and CDR2 are LNHDA and SQIVND (reference sequence). The chain's CDR3 is CASSLQGWDSGELFF. CDR3 DNA sequence: TGTGCCAGTAGTTTACAGGGATGGGACAGCGGGGAGCTGTTTTTT.

The chain couples TRBV7-3 to TRBJ2-5, with TRBD1 matching over 7 bases. With V trimmed by 4 bases and J by 5 bases, 4 bases remained unmatched. Germline loops: CDR1 SGHTA, CDR2 FQGTGA. The length of the CDR3 is 13 residues. In DNA, the CDR3 is TGTGCCAGCAGCTCCATACAGGGGGAGACCCAGTACTTC. The encoded protein is CASSSIQGETQYF.

In nucleotides, the CDR3 is TGCGCCAGCAGCCAAGAATGGGGGGAACCAGCCTACGAGCAGTACTTC. Its protein product is CASSQEWGEPAYEQYF. The gene calls are TRBV4-1 and TRBJ2-7, with D possibly TRBD2 on 6 matching bases. Trimming removed 0 bases from V and 2 bases from J, with 14 bases in between. The length of the CDR3 is 16 residues. Germline V gene data show CDR1 as MGHRA and CDR2 as YSYEKL.

V is TRBV7-8 and J is TRBJ1-3; D might be TRBD1 (5 bases). Trimming took off 5 bases at V and 7 bases at J, with 12 bases between the two ends. The CDR3 length is 13 residues. Germline V gene data show CDR1 as SGHVS and CDR2 as FQNEAQ. CDR3 residues: CASSTGPANTIYF. CDR3 nucleotide sequence: TGTGCCAGCAGCACAGGACCGGCGAACACCATATATTTT.

The chain is built from TRBV3-1 (or the pseudogene TRBV3-2) and TRBJ2-1; 7 bases map to TRBD1. The V gene's germline CDR1 is LGHDT and CDR2 YNNKEL (reference sequence). There are 17 residues in the CDR3. V dropped 4 bases and J dropped 2; count of bases not matched to a gene: 11. The chain's CDR3 is CASSLIPGQSPYNEQFF. DNA of the CDR3: TGTGCCAGCAGCCTAATCCCGGGACAGAGCCCCTACAATGAGCAGTTCTTC.

This sequence joins TRBV19 and TRBJ2-3; the match to TRBD1 covers 8 bases. Germline values: CDR1 LNHDA, CDR2 SQIVND (reference sequence). The J segment lost 2 bases and the V segment lost 4 bases, leaving 5 bases of the junction unmatched. The CDR3 loop spans 15 amino acids. The DNA of the CDR3 is TGTGCCAGTAGTACGGGACAGGCTATCACAGATACGCAGTATTTT. This gives the protein CASSTGQAITDTQYF.

CDR3 sequence reads: CASSLRGSGTDTQYF. As DNA, the CDR3 is TGTGCCAGCAGTTTACGAGGATCCGGCACAGATACGCAGTATTTT. V is TRBV6-2 or TRBV6-3 and J is TRBJ2-3; no clear D gene. The length of the CDR3 is 15 residues. Germline values: CDR1 MNHEY, CDR2 SVGEGT. The germline V and J ends were trimmed by 4 bases and 1 base, with 12 bases remaining between them.

This clone came up a few times. The V call is TRBV5-1, the J call TRBJ1-6; D is undetermined. Trimming cost V 3 bases and J 0 bases, with 16 bases left between them. The CDR3 consists of 18 residues. The germline V gene has CDR1 SGHRS and CDR2 YFSETQ. The CDR3 DNA sequence: TGCGCCAGCAGCTCCAGTTCCGTAAAAAGCTCCTATAATTCACCCCTCCACTTT. Translated, it gives CASSSSSVKSSYNSPLHF.

V usage is TRBV4-2 and J usage is TRBJ1-2; tentative D call: TRBD1 (6 bases). V lost 1 base, J lost 2 bases, and 11 bases lay in between. This CDR3 region has 15 residues. The V gene's germline CDR1 is LGHNA and CDR2 YNFKEQ. The DNA for the CDR3 is TGTGCCAGCAGCCAAGGGGGGGGCACCAACTATGGCTACACCTTC. It codes for CASSQGGGTNYGYTF.

This clone appeared once. The chain is built from TRBV7-6 and TRBJ2-4; 7 nucleotides line up with TRBD1. The CDR3 length is 16 residues. The V segment lost 5 bases and the J segment 3 bases; nucleotides outside the gene matches: 10. Looked up from germline, CDR1 is SGHVS and CDR2 is FNYEAQ. This CDR3 is CASSLTSTGNKNIQYF. The CDR3, as DNA: TGTGCCAGCAGCCTAACCTCGACAGGGAACAAAAACATTCAGTACTTC.

V is TRBV2 and J is TRBJ2-5; unclear D gene. V was shortened by 6 bases and J by 5 bases, with 19 bases between the two germline ends. CDR1 is SNHLY and CDR2 is FYNNEI in the germline V gene. The CDR3 is 15 amino acids. For the CDR3, the DNA is TGTGCCAGCAGGGCGACTGGCGCAGATGGGGAGACCCAGTACTTC. Amino acids: CASRATGADGETQYF.

This clone was found once. The chain employs TRBV16 and TRBJ1-1, with 7 bases identical to TRBD1. J gave up 0 bases and V 4 bases, and 5 bases lay outside the gene matches. The CDR3 has 15 residues. Germline V lookup: CDR1 KGHSY, CDR2 FQNENV. This CDR3 reads CASSLTGAMNTEAFF. CDR3 DNA sequence: TGTGCCAGCAGCCTCACAGGGGCGATGAACACTGAAGCTTTCTTT.

The J gene is TRBJ2-7, the V gene TRBV6-2 or TRBV6-3, with D perhaps TRBD2 (7 bases). The CDR3 contains 15 residues. Germline assignment: CDR1 MNHEY and CDR2 SVGEGT. V lost 6 bases and J lost 2, with 17 bases in between. The chain's CDR3 is CASSPAGAPTYEQYF. CDR3 DNA: TGTGCCAGCAGCCCGGCGGGGGCCCCAACCTACGAGCAGTACTTC.

In this sample, this clone turned up a few times. This chain links TRBV6-6 with TRBJ1-5, with D unclear. The CDR3 is 17 amino acids. The V end lost 5 bases, the J end lost 6 bases, and 23 bases lay between the germline ends. Germline V gene sequence: CDR1 MNHNY, CDR2 SVGAGI (reference sequence). The DNA of the CDR3 is TGTGCCAGCAGTCAATCTCCGGGATCCTCTCGGCGTCAGCCCCAGCATTTT. Protein sequence: CASSQSPGSSRRQPQHF.

The chain joins TRBV10-3 to TRBJ1-2; 10 nucleotides align to TRBD1. The CDR3 has 14 residues. Trimming at V came to 2 bases and at J to 6 bases, leaving 3 bases not matched to a gene. Germline V gives CDR1 ENHRY, CDR2 SYGVKD. DNA for the CDR3: TGTGCCATCAGTGAGGGGACAGGGGCGAATGGCTACACCTTC. This sequence encodes CAISEGTGANGYTF.

The chain uses TRBV4-2 and TRBJ1-2; the match to TRBD1 covers 8 bases. Germline V gene data show CDR1 as LGHNA and CDR2 as YNFKEQ. CDR3 length equals 15 residues. J lost 5 bases, V lost 0 bases, and 5 bases had no gene match. This chain's CDR3 is CASSQEGQGGYGYTF. The CDR3 region has the DNA TGTGCCAGCAGCCAAGAAGGACAGGGAGGATATGGCTACACCTTC.